This record concerns one T cell receptor (beta chain) sequence. Antigen specificity is unknown. CDR1 is SGHAT and CDR2 is FQNNGV in the germline V gene. The J segment lost 4 bases and the V segment lost 6 bases, leaving 15 bases of the junction unmatched. The CDR3 is 16 residues long. TCRdb's table, derived via immunoSEQ multiplex PCR, lists solely in-frame clones and lacks some. The sample yields roughly 2.1 million clones, more than 85% seen once. Naive CD8 cells, CD45RO-negative and positively selected for CCR7, excluded terminally differentiated effector memory CD45RA+ cells. The sample is drawn from a study of shared clonotypes between healthy human individuals. The overall study: Researchers assigned three CD4 naive, three CD4 memory, two CD8 naive and one CD8 memory plate to each donor.

Notes on the study in general: Non-shared clonotypes displayed generation probabilities falling below those of clonotypes present in all four donors. The study generally estimated greater richness for naive than memory subsets.

Sequencing was carried out using naive CD8+ T cells from PBMCs. The V gene is TRBV11-2, the J gene TRBJ2-7; 7 bases fit TRBD2. The TCR comes from a man between 18 and 35 years old in good health. Some clones in this sample may be carry-over from other donors' samples. The CDR3 loop reads CASSPRPSGEAYEQYF. Written as DNA, the CDR3 is TGTGCCAGCAGTCCCAGACCCAGCGGGGAGGCTTACGAGCAGTACTTC. Filled out from reference TRBV11-2 and TRBJ2-7, the complete variable domain reads EAGVAQSPRYKIIEKRQSVAFWCNPISGHATLYWYQQILGQGPKLLIQFQNNGVVDDSQLPKDRFSAERLKGVDSTLKIQPAKLEDSAVYLCASSPRPSGEAYEQYFGPGTRLTVT.